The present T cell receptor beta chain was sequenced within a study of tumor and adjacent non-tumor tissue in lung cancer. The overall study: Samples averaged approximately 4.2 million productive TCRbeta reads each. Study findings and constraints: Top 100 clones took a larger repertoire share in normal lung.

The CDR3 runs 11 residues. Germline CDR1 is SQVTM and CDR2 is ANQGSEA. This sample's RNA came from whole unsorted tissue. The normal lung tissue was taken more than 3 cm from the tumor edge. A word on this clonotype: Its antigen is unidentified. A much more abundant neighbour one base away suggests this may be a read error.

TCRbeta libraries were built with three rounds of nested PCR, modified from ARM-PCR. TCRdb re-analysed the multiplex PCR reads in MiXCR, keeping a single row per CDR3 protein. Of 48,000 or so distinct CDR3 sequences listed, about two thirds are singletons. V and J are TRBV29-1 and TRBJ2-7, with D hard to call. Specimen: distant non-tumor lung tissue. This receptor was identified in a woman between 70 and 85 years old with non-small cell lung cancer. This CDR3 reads CSVQDPYGQYF. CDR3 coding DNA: TGCAGCGTTCAGGACCCCTACGGGCAGTACTTC.